The entry below gives a single T cell receptor (beta chain) sequence along with its context. The CDR3 loop spans 14 amino acids. Looked up from germline, CDR1 is MNHEY and CDR2 is SVGAGI. The V gene lost 5 bases and the J gene lost 4 bases, with 14 bases spanning the gap. This sample was included in a study of cytomegalovirus exposure and HLA in healthy donors. This table comes from immunoSEQ multiplex PCR, and its TCRdb copy is limited to in-frame clones, with some not included. The table has about 140,000 clones, just over 85% seen once. Sequencing was performed on PBMCs. The TCR was taken from a woman aged 18-35 years in good health and CMV-seropositive. The genes are TRBV6-5 and TRBJ1-1; maybe TRBD1 (6 bases). Here the CDR3 reads CASSKITGSTEAFF. The DNA for the CDR3 is TGTGCCAGCAGTAAGATAACAGGGAGCACTGAAGCTTTCTTT.